These 4 T cell receptor beta chains came from one sample sequenced in a study of T cell responses to AZD1222 COVID-19 vaccine (dated by TCRdb to the early 2020s). The library came from the immunoSEQ multiplex PCR assay. TCRdb holds this immuneACCESS table with in-frame rearrangements only. Some clones are missing; in checked studies, unresolved V genes explain under half, and the rest has no known cause. Here the sample has under 90,000 clones; 83% occur a single time. 1.3% of the sample is in the top ten clones. The time point label corresponds to: about 28 days (+/-7) after the second vaccine dose. The material was peripheral blood, obtained 28 days after the second AZD1222 dose. The source of these receptors is an adult who received the AZD1222 COVID-19 vaccine.

This clone came up once. J is TRBJ2-5 and V is TRBV5-1; TRBD2 might be the D (5 bases). Germline V lookup: CDR1 SGHRS, CDR2 YFSETQ. The CDR3 runs to 14 residues. Trimming cost V 1 base and J 1 base, with 8 bases left between them. This chain's CDR3 is CASSLKLAQETQYF. CDR3 in DNA: TGCGCCAGCAGCTTGAAGCTAGCCCAAGAGACCCAGTACTTC.

The chain recombines TRBV27 with TRBJ1-4; TRBD1 matches 7 bases. This CDR3 contains 16 residues. Germline V gene lookup returns CDR1 MNHEY and CDR2 SMNVEV (reference sequence). J gave up 8 bases and V 5 bases, and 14 bases lay outside the gene matches. The CDR3 protein is CASSQWGQRGSEKLFF. The DNA for the CDR3 is TGTGCCAGCAGTCAATGGGGACAGCGAGGATCCGAAAAACTGTTTTTT.

The genes are TRBV6-8 and TRBJ2-1, with TRBD2 matching 9 bases. After removal of 5 bases from V and 7 bases from J, the junction contained 18 bases not matched to a gene. The CDR3 is 18 residues long. Germline V CDR1 and CDR2: MNHGY, SAAAGT. In DNA, the CDR3 is TGTGCCAGCAGTATTGCTAGCGGGGTCTGTGGGGGTAAGAATGAGCAGTTCTTC. Protein: CASSIASGVCGGKNEQFF.

The chain combines TRBV28 with TRBJ2-2, with D possibly matching TRBD1 (6 bases). Germline V lookup: CDR1 MDHEN, CDR2 SYDVKM. The CDR3 is 15 amino acids. The ends were cut back, 6 bases at V and 0 bases at J, with 11 bases in the middle. The chain's CDR3 is CASSPTGTNTGELFF. In nucleotides, the CDR3 is TGTGCCAGCAGCCCGACAGGAACGAACACCGGGGAGCTGTTTTTT.